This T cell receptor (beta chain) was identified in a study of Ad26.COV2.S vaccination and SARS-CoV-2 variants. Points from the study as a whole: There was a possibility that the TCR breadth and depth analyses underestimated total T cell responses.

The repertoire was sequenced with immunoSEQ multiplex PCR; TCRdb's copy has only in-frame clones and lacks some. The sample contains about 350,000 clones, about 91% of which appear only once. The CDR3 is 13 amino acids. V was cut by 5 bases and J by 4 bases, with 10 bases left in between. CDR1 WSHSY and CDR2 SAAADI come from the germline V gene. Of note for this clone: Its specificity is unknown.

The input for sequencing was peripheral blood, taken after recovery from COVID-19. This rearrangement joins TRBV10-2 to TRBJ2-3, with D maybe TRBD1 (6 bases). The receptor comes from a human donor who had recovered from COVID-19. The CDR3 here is CASSLQGSDTQYF. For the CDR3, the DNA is TGCGCCAGCAGTTTACAGGGTTCAGATACGCAGTATTTT.